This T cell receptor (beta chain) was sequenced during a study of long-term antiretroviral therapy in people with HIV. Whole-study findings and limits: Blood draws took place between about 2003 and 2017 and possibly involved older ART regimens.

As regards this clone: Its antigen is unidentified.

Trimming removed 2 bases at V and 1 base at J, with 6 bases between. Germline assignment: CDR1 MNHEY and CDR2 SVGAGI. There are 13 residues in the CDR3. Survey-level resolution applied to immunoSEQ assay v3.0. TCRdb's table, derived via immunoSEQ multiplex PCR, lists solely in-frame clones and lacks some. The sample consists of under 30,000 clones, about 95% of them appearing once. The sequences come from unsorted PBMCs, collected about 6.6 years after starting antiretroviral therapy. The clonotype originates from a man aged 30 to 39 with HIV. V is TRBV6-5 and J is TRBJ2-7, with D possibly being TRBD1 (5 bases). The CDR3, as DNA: TGTGCCAGCAGTTACAAGGGGTCCTACGAGCAGTACTTC. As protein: CASSYKGSYEQYF.